Many counts were recorded for the clone carrying this T cell receptor (beta chain). Its cognate antigen is unknown. In TCRdb, the 5' RACE reads were re-called with MiXCR into one record per CDR3 protein. This sample has 13,000 or so distinct CDR3 sequences, with 2.5% to 3.5% found just once. This entry comes from a study of spatial heterogeneity in lung cancer. Notes on the study in general: Within tumors, counts of expanded alpha and beta TCRs tracked tumor mutation counts. Among tumor T cells, estimated coverage was around 7% for alpha chains and roughly 13% for beta chains.

This sample's time point: sample taken at primary tumor resection. Samples were obtained from some 70 donors, all untreated early-stage non-small cell lung cancer patients. Researchers sequenced whole RNA taken from tumor, nontumor lung or frozen PBMC without sorting. V shed 1 base and J 6 bases; nucleotides not matched to a gene: 6. This CDR3 is 16 amino acids long. Germline CDR1 and CDR2: SGHTA and FQGNSA. The chain combines TRBV7-2 with TRBJ1-2; TRBD1 aligns across 12 bases. This specimen consisted of lung tumor tissue, obtained at surgery. This TCR came from a male donor with early-stage non-small cell lung cancer. The CDR3 DNA follows: TGTGCCAGCAGCTTAGGAGGTGGGACAGGGGGCCATGGCTACACCTTC. It translates to CASSLGGGTGGHGYTF.